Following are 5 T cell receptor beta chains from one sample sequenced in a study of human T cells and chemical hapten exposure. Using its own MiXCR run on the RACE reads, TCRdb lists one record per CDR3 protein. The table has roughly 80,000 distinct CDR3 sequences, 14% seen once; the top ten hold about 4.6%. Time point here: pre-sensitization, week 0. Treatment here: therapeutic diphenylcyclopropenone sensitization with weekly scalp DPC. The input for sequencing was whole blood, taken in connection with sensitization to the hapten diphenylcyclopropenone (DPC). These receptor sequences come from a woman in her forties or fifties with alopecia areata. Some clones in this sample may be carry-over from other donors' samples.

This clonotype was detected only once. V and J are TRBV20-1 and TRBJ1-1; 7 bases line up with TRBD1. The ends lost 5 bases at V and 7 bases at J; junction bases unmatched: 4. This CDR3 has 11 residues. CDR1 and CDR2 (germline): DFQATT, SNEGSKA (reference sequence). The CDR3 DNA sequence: TGCAGTGCTGTTGACAGGGTTGAAGCTTTCTTT. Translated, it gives CSAVDRVEAFF.

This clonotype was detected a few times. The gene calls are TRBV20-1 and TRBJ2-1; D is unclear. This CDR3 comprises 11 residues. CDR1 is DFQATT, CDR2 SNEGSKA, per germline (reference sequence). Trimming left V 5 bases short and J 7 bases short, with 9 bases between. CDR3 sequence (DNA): TGCAGTGCTCTCCTGGGGAATGAGCAGTTCTTC. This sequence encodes CSALLGNEQFF.

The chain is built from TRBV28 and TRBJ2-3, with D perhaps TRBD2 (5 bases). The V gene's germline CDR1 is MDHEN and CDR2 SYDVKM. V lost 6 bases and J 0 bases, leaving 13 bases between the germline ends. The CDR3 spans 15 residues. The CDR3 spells CASSPAGDSTDTQYF. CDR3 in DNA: TGTGCCAGCAGCCCCGCCGGGGATAGCACAGATACGCAGTATTTT.

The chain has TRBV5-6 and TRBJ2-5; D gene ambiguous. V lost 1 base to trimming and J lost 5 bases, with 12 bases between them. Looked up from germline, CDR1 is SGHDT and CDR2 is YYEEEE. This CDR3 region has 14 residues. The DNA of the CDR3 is TGTGCCAGCAGCTTGATAGGGTCAGAGGAGACCCAGTACTTC. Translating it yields CASSLIGSEETQYF.

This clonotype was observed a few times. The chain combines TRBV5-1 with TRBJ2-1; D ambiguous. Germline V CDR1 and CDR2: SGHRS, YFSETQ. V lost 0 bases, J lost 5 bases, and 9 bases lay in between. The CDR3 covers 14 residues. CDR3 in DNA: TGCGCCAGCAGCTTGGGGAGAAGCAACAATGAGCAGTTCTTC. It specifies CASSLGRSNNEQFF. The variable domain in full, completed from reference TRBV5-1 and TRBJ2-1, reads KAGVTQTPRYLIKTRGQQVTLSCSPISGHRSVSWYQQTPGQGLQFLFEYFSETQRNKGNFPGRFSGRQFSNSRSEMNVSTLELGDSALYLCASSLGRSNNEQFFGPGTRLTVL.